This T cell receptor (beta chain) derives from a study of radiation and T cells in renal cell carcinoma. After removal of 3 bases from V and 4 bases from J, the junction contained 8 bases not matched to a gene. This CDR3 region has 16 residues. Germline CDR1 LNHNV, CDR2 YYDKDF (reference sequence). This sample's time point: blood 4 weeks post-SBRT, at nephrectomy. This sample's treatment: 15 Gy SBRT to primary tumor, nephrectomy 4 weeks later. Using immunoSEQ multiplex PCR, the repertoire was profiled, and TCRdb retains in-frame clones only, with some absent. The sample holds 120,000 to 150,000 clones, less than 90% seen once.

This TCR was sampled from a woman aged 45 to 65 with renal cell carcinoma. This sample comprised blood, obtained from a patient whose treatment included radiotherapy and nephrectomy. The rearrangement joins TRBV15 to TRBJ2-7, with TRBD1 identical over 11 bases. CDR3 sequence (DNA): TGTGCCACCAGCAGGGGTAGGACAGGGGGCAGGTACGAGCAGTACTTC. It specifies CATSRGRTGGRYEQYF.